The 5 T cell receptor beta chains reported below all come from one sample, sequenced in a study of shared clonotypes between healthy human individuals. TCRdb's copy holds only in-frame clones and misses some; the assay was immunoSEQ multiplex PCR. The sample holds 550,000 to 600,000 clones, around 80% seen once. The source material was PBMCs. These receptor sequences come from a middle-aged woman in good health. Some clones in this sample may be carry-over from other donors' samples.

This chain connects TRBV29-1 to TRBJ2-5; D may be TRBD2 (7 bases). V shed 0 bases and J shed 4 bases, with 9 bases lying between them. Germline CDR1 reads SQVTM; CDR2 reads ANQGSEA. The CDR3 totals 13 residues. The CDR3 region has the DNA TGCAGCGTTGAAGATAGGGGGGGAGAGACCCAGTACTTC. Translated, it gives CSVEDRGGETQYF.

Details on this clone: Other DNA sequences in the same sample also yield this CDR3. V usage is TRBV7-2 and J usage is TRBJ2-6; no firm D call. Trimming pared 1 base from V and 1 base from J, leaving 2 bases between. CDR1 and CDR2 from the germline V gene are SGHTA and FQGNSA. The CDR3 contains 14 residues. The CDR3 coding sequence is TGTGCCAGCAGCTTAGGGTCTGGGGCCAACGTCCTGACTTTC. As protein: CASSLGSGANVLTF.

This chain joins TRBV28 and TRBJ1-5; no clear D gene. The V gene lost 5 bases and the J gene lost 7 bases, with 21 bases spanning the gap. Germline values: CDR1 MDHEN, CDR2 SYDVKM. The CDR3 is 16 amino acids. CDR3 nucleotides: TGTGCCAGCAGTCCCCCAACCGAGCCAGGAGGCCAGCCCCAGCATTTT. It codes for CASSPPTEPGGQPQHF.

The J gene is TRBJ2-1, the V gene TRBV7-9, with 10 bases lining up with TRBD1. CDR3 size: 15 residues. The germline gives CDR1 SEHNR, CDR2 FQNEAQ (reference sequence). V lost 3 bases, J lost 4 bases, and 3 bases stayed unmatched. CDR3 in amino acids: CASSLGQGYYNEQFF. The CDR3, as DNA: TGTGCCAGCAGCTTGGGACAGGGGTATTACAATGAGCAGTTCTTC.

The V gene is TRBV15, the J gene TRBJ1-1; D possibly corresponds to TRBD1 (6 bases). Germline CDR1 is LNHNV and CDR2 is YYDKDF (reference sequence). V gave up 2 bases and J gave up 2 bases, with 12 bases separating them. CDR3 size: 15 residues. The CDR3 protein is CATSRSRTVNTEAFF. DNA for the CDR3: TGTGCCACCAGCAGATCAAGGACAGTCAACACTGAAGCTTTCTTT.